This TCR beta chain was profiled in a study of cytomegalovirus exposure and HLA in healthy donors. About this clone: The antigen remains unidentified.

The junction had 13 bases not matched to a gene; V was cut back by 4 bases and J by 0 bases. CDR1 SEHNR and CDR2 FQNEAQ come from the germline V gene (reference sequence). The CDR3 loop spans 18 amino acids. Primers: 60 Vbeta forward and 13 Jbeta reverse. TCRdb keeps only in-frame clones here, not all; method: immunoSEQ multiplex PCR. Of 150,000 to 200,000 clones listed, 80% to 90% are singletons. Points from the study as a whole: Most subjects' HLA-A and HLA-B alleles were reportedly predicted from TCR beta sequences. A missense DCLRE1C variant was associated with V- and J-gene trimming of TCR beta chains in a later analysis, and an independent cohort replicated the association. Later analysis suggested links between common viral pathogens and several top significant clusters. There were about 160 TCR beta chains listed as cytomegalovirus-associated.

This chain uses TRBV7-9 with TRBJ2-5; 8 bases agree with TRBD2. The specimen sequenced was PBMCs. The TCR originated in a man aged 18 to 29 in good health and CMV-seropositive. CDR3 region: CASSSLPLAGPYQETQYF. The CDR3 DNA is TGTGCCAGCAGCTCCCTGCCCTTAGCGGGGCCGTACCAAGAGACCCAGTACTTC. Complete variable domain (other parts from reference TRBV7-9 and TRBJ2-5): DTGVSQNPRHKITKRGQNVTFRCDPISEHNRLYWYRQTLGQGPEFLTYFQNEAQLEKSRLLSDRFSAERPKGSFSTLEIQRTEQGDSAMYLCASSSLPLAGPYQETQYFGPGTRLLVL.